Listed here are 27 T cell receptor beta chains from one sample, sequenced in a study of cytomegalovirus exposure and HLA in healthy donors. The primer mix had 60 Vbeta and 13 Jbeta primers. This table comes from immunoSEQ multiplex PCR, and its TCRdb copy is limited to in-frame clones, with some not included. The sample lists 150,000 to 250,000 clones; roughly 78% were seen once. Sequenced material: PBMCs. The receptors were sampled from a woman in her twenties or thirties in good health and CMV-seropositive.

The CDR3 DNA reads TGTGCCACCAGCAGACCCCTCGACAACCTAAACACCATATATTTT. Its protein product is CATSRPLDNLNTIYF. V is TRBV15 and J is TRBJ1-3, with D hard to call. CDR1 LNHNV and CDR2 YYDKDF come from the germline V gene (reference sequence). The CDR3 contains 15 residues. Trimming cost V 2 bases and J 6 bases, with 14 bases left between them.

The chain employs TRBV19 and TRBJ2-1; TRBD2 agrees at 7 bases. CDR3 length: 17 amino acids. Trimming removed 6 bases from V and 0 bases from J; junction bases left unmatched: 11. The V gene's germline CDR1 is LNHDA and CDR2 SQIVND (reference sequence). The CDR3 here is CASSPATSTDSYNEQFF. In DNA form, the CDR3 reads TGTGCCAGTAGCCCCGCGACTAGCACCGACTCCTACAATGAGCAGTTCTTC.

This sequence joins TRBV28 and TRBJ2-7, with 7 bases lining up with TRBD1. The germline gives CDR1 MDHEN, CDR2 SYDVKM. The V and J ends lost 1 base and 1 base, in that order; junction bases with no gene match: 4. The CDR3 covers 15 residues. The CDR3 here is CASSLFTGQSYEQYF. Written as DNA, the CDR3 is TGTGCCAGCAGTTTATTTACGGGACAGTCCTACGAGCAGTACTTC.

The chain has TRBV4-1 and TRBJ1-6, with D unclear. V shed 1 base and J shed 7 bases, with 8 bases lying between them. The CDR3 consists of 14 residues. Germline V gene lookup returns CDR1 MGHRA and CDR2 YSYEKL. The CDR3 DNA follows: TGCGCCAGCAGCCAAGGTGGCCTGAATTCACCCCTCCACTTT. It is translated as CASSQGGLNSPLHF.

This clone was detected a few times. The chain joins TRBV14 to TRBJ2-7, with D perhaps matching TRBD2 (7 bases). V was cut by 5 bases and J by 2 bases, with 16 bases left in between. Germline V gene data show CDR1 as SGHDN and CDR2 as FVKESK. The CDR3 runs to 15 residues. CDR3 protein: CASSLHTGGPYEQYF. The CDR3 coding sequence is TGTGCCAGCAGCTTACACACGGGGGGCCCCTACGAGCAGTACTTC.

The chain joins TRBV6-6 to TRBJ1-1; TRBD1 is a possible D gene (5 bases). Germline CDR1 MNHNY, CDR2 SVGAGI (reference sequence). V was cut by 0 bases and J by 7 bases, with 12 bases left in between. The CDR3 runs to 14 residues. CDR3 sequence: CASSYSGGSDEAFF. The DNA of the CDR3 is TGTGCCAGCAGTTACTCGGGGGGGTCGGATGAAGCTTTCTTT.

The table lists this clone with a few counts. This chain joins TRBV2 and TRBJ1-4, with D unresolved. CDR1 is SNHLY, CDR2 FYNNEI, per germline. Trimming removed 7 bases at V and 8 bases at J, with 14 bases between. The CDR3 has 13 residues. The CDR3 nucleotides read TGTGCCAGCACGGCAGGAGGATGGGAAAAACTGTTTTTT. This translates into CASTAGGWEKLFF.

This chain uses TRBV7-8 with TRBJ2-7; D unclear. The CDR3 runs 14 residues. Trimming removed 2 bases at V and 0 bases at J, with 8 bases between. Germline CDR1 is SGHVS and CDR2 is FQNEAQ. CDR3 protein: CASSLNLYSYEQYF. The CDR3 DNA follows: TGTGCCAGCAGCTTAAACTTGTACTCCTACGAGCAGTACTTC.

The J gene is TRBJ1-2, the V gene TRBV4-3, with D possibly being TRBD1 (5 bases). CDR3 size: 15 residues. Trimming took 0 bases from V and 5 from J, leaving 13 bases between them. The germline CDR1 and CDR2 sequences are LGHNA and YSLEER. The CDR3 region has the DNA TGCGCCAGCAGCCAAGATTTCGGGGGGGGGTATGGCTACACCTTC. It specifies CASSQDFGGGYGYTF.

The chain joins TRBV7-9 to TRBJ2-6, with D maybe TRBD1 (5 bases). The CDR3 is made up of 15 amino acids. Germline V gives CDR1 SEHNR, CDR2 FQNEAQ (reference sequence). V lost 5 bases to trimming and J lost 0 bases, with 8 bases between them. This chain's CDR3 is CASSRRVSGANVLTF. The CDR3 DNA reads TGTGCCAGCAGCCGCAGGGTCTCTGGGGCCAACGTCCTGACTTTC.

The J gene is TRBJ2-7, the V gene TRBV2; 10 bases align to TRBD2. Germline V CDR1 and CDR2: SNHLY, FYNNEI. V shed 7 bases, J shed 6 bases, and the junction held 9 bases outside the gene matches. The CDR3 loop spans 14 amino acids. In DNA form, the CDR3 reads TGTGCCAGCACAGGAGCGGGAGGGCTTGTCGAGCAGTACTTC. This sequence encodes CASTGAGGLVEQYF.

V gene TRBV11-2 combines with J gene TRBJ2-1, with a tentative D call TRBD2 (6 bases). Germline CDR1 and CDR2: SGHAT and FQNNGV. Between the trimmed V and J ends, which lost 5 bases and 8 bases, there was a span of 13 bases. This CDR3 comprises 13 residues. CDR3 in DNA: TGTGCCAGCAGCCGGGACTGGATTTATGAGCAGTTCTTC. Amino acids: CASSRDWIYEQFF. Filled out from reference TRBV11-2 and TRBJ2-1, the complete variable domain reads EAGVAQSPRYKIIEKRQSVAFWCNPISGHATLYWYQQILGQGPKLLIQFQNNGVVDDSQLPKDRFSAERLKGVDSTLKIQPAKLEDSAVYLCASSRDWIYEQFFGPGTRLTVL.

DNA for the CDR3: TGTGCCTGGATGAGCGGGGGCACTGAGCAGTTCTTC. It encodes CAWMSGGTEQFF. This chain links TRBV30 with TRBJ2-1; 8 bases are a match to TRBD2. The CDR3 length is 12 residues. The germline V gene encodes CDR1 GTSNPN and CDR2 SVGIG (reference sequence). The J segment lost 9 bases and the V segment lost 4 bases, leaving 5 bases of the junction unmatched.

This clone was seen a few times. The chain has TRBV30 and TRBJ1-2, with 10 nucleotides matching TRBD1. The CDR3 consists of 15 residues. Unmatched junction bases numbered 9, after V lost 5 bases and J lost 3 bases. Looked up from germline, CDR1 is GTSNPN and CDR2 is SVGIG (reference sequence). As DNA, the CDR3 is TGTGCCTGGGATGGGCCCGGGACAGGGGACTATGGCTACACCTTC. Its translation is CAWDGPGTGDYGYTF. The complete variable domain, with remaining parts taken from reference TRBV30 and TRBJ1-2, reads SQTIHQWPATLVQPVGSPLSLECTVEGTSNPNLYWYRQAAGRGLQLLFYSVGIGQISSEVPQNLSASRPQDRQFILSSKKLLLSDSGFYLCAWDGPGTGDYGYTFGSGTRLTVV.

The chain's CDR3 is CASSQVVLSSYNEQFF. CDR3 sequence (DNA): TGCGCCAGCAGCCAAGTGGTTCTTAGCTCCTACAATGAGCAGTTCTTC. The rearrangement joins TRBV4-1 to TRBJ2-1, with D unclear. V lost 1 base and J lost 0, with 10 bases in between. The CDR3 contains 16 residues. From germline, CDR1 is MGHRA and CDR2 YSYEKL.

This chain uses TRBV4-1 with TRBJ1-1; the match to TRBD1 covers 7 bases. V shed 4 bases and J 4 bases; nucleotides not matched to a gene: 15. The length of the CDR3 is 17 residues. In germline, CDR1 is MGHRA, CDR2 YSYEKL. This CDR3 reads CASSPQKGQSRTTEAFF. Here the CDR3 DNA reads TGCGCCAGCAGCCCGCAGAAGGGACAGAGCAGGACCACTGAAGCTTTCTTT.

A few counts support this clone. The rearrangement joins TRBV9 to TRBJ1-1; D is undetermined. Germline-derived CDR1 and CDR2 are SGDLS and YYNGEE. This CDR3 is 14 amino acids long. The germline V and J ends were trimmed by 5 bases and 5 bases, with 16 bases remaining between them. The CDR3 nucleotides are TGTGCCAGCAGTGACGGGGTACCTCGAACTGAAGCTTTCTTT. Its translation is CASSDGVPRTEAFF.

This clone has a handful of counts. J is TRBJ1-3 and V is TRBV5-1, with a weak D call TRBD1 (5 bases). The V end was cut by 1 base, the J end by 2 bases, with 7 bases between. The CDR3 contains 14 residues. Germline assignment: CDR1 SGHRS and CDR2 YFSETQ. CDR3 sequence: CASSLTGTGNTIYF. The CDR3 nucleotides are TGCGCCAGCAGCTTGACAGGAACTGGAAACACCATATATTTT.

This clone was counted once. This sequence joins TRBV7-6 and TRBJ2-2, with TRBD2 as a possible D gene (6 bases). The germline gives CDR1 SGHVS, CDR2 FNYEAQ. Between the trimmed V and J ends, which lost 5 bases and 6 bases, there was a span of 10 bases. This CDR3 region has 13 residues. CDR3 nucleotide sequence: TGTGCCAGCAGCGGCGGGGTCCCCGGGGAGCTGTTTTTT. Translated: CASSGGVPGELFF.

The chain carries TRBV27 and TRBJ2-7, with D possibly matching TRBD2 (5 bases). Germline values: CDR1 MNHEY, CDR2 SMNVEV (reference sequence). The CDR3 sequence is 14 residues long. V lost 3 bases and J lost 3, with 12 bases in between. DNA for the CDR3: TGTGCCAGCAGTTTGCAGCTAGAGGGCTACGAGCAGTACTTC. It yields the protein CASSLQLEGYEQYF.

The chain is built from TRBV27 and TRBJ2-5; TRBD1 might be the D (6 bases). CDR1 is MNHEY, CDR2 SMNVEV, per germline (reference sequence). The V end lost 2 bases, the J end lost 5 bases, and 12 bases lay between the germline ends. CDR3 length: 14 residues. This CDR3 is CASSLQGRGETQYF. The CDR3 nucleotides read TGTGCCAGCAGTTTACAGGGGCGAGGGGAGACCCAGTACTTC.

The chain has TRBV7-6 and TRBJ2-7, with 7 bases matching TRBD2. The CDR3 is made up of 13 amino acids. Germline CDR1 is SGHVS and CDR2 is FNYEAQ. With 1 base clipped from V and 7 bases from J, the junction kept 4 bases outside the gene matches. The CDR3 DNA sequence: TGTGCCAGCAGCTTAGGGGGGGGGAGGGAGCAGTACTTC. Its translation: CASSLGGGREQYF.

The J gene is TRBJ2-7, the V gene TRBV4-3; 7 bases align to TRBD1. V was clipped by 0 bases and J by 6 bases; unmatched bases: 5. This CDR3 has 14 residues. Germline values: CDR1 LGHNA, CDR2 YSLEER. This CDR3 reads CASSQEKGAGEQYF. The CDR3 nucleotides are TGCGCCAGCAGCCAAGAAAAGGGGGCGGGCGAGCAGTACTTC.

This rearrangement joins TRBV4-3 to TRBJ2-1; D unresolved. Deletions cut 0 bases from V and 0 bases from J, with 12 bases between. Germline V gene sequence: CDR1 LGHNA, CDR2 YSLEER. This CDR3 comprises 17 residues. CDR3 nucleotides: TGCGCCAGCAGCCAAGATCCGGGTCCTAGCTCCTACAATGAGCAGTTCTTC. This sequence encodes CASSQDPGPSSYNEQFF.

V and J are TRBV4-2 and TRBJ2-1; D not resolved. Germline V gives CDR1 LGHNA, CDR2 YNFKEQ. V gave up 0 bases and J gave up 4 bases, with 7 bases separating them. The CDR3 runs to 14 residues. CDR3 loop: CASSQDPLYNEQFF. As DNA, the CDR3 is TGTGCCAGCAGCCAAGATCCCCTTTACAATGAGCAGTTCTTC.

The V and J genes are TRBV30 and TRBJ2-1, with D possibly being TRBD1 (7 bases). The CDR3 contains 14 residues. CDR1 is GTSNPN, CDR2 SVGIG, per germline (reference sequence). Trimming removed 2 bases from V and 7 bases from J, with 15 bases in between. CDR3 sequence: CAWSQWAGGNEQFF. CDR3 DNA sequence: TGTGCCTGGAGTCAGTGGGCAGGGGGGAATGAGCAGTTCTTC. Filled out from reference TRBV30 and TRBJ2-1, the complete variable domain reads SQTIHQWPATLVQPVGSPLSLECTVEGTSNPNLYWYRQAAGRGLQLLFYSVGIGQISSEVPQNLSASRPQDRQFILSSKKLLLSDSGFYLCAWSQWAGGNEQFFGPGTRLTVL.

The CDR3 DNA sequence: TGCGCCAGCATCTTGGGCCTCGCCCCTCCTTATGGCTACACCTTC. Its translation is CASILGLAPPYGYTF. The chain employs TRBV10-1 and TRBJ1-2, with D unresolved. CDR1 is WNHNN, CDR2 SYGVQD, per germline (reference sequence). The CDR3 runs to 15 residues. Trimming stripped 7 bases from V and 5 bases from J, with 20 bases between.